The clone carrying this T cell receptor (beta chain) was picked up one time. No antigen is known for it. This entry belongs to a study of cytomegalovirus exposure and HLA in healthy donors. Across the whole study: Earlier findings included about 120 million unique TCR beta sequences obtained from around 180 million T cells. Broader study findings: Relative to equally common others, HLA-associated TCR beta chains showed greater clonal expansion in a later analysis. The authors reported that TCR beta sequences could predict HLA-A and HLA-B alleles. These predictions were accurate for most subjects in the first cohort.

60 Vbeta and 13 Jbeta primers were used in PCR. The table came from immunoSEQ multiplex PCR; TCRdb's copy has only in-frame clones and leaves some out. There are under 100,000 clones in the sample; more than 60% occur only once, and roughly 2% lies in the top ten. Germline V gene lookup returns CDR1 SQVTM and CDR2 ANQGSEA. The V and J ends lost 0 bases and 3 bases respectively, with 24 bases between them. CDR3 size: 18 residues. The chain uses TRBV29-1 and TRBJ2-7; perhaps TRBD2 as D (6 bases). The receptor's source is a boy aged 5 to 17 in good health and CMV-seronegative. The sequencing sample was made of PBMCs. CDR3 in DNA: TGCAGCGTTGAAGATAGTCCTACTGGGGGGAGTCGGAGCTACGAGCAGTACTTC. It codes for CSVEDSPTGGSRSYEQYF.